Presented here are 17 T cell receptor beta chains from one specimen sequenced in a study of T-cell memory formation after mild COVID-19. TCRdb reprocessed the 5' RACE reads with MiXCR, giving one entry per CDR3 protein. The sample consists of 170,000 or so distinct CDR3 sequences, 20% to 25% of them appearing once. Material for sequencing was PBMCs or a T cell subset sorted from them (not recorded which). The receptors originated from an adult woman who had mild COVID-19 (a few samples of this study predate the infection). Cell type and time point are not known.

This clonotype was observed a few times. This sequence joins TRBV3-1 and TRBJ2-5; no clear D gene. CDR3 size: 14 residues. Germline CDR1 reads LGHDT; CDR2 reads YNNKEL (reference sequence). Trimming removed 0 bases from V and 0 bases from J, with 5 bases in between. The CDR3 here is CASSQEAYQETQYF. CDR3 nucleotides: TGTGCCAGCAGCCAAGAAGCGTACCAAGAGACCCAGTACTTC.

Here the CDR3 DNA reads TGTGCCAGCAGCCAAGCAGCCTGGCGGGACCCCACAGATACGCAGTATTTT. It encodes CASSQAAWRDPTDTQYF. The J gene is TRBJ2-3, the V gene TRBV3-1; D perhaps matches TRBD2 (6 bases). From germline, CDR1 is LGHDT and CDR2 YNNKEL (reference sequence). V lost 1 base and J 2 bases, leaving 16 bases between the germline ends. The CDR3 extends over 17 amino acids.

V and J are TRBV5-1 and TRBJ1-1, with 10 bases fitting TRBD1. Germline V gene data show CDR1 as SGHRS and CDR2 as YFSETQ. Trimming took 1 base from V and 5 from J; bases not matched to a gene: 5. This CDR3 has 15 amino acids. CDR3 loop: CASSLSRTGGTEAFF. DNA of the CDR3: TGCGCCAGCAGCTTGTCCCGGACAGGGGGGACTGAAGCTTTCTTT.

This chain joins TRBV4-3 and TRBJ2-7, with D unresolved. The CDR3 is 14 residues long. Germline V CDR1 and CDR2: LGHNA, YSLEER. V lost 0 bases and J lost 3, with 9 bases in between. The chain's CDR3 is CASSQEGFDYEQYF. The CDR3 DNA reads TGCGCCAGCAGCCAAGAGGGGTTTGACTACGAGCAGTACTTC.

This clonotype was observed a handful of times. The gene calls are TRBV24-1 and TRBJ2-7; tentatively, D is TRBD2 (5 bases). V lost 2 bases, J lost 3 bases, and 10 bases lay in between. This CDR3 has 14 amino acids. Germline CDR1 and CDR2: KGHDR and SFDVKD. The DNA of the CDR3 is TGTGCCACCAGTGATTCGGGATCCGGCTACGAGCAGTACTTC. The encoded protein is CATSDSGSGYEQYF.

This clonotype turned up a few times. The CDR3 region has the DNA TGCGCCAGCAGCCCTCCCGACAGGGGCACATACATCTTCAGCAATCAGCCCCAGCATTTT. It translates to CASSPPDRGTYIFSNQPQHF. The chain is built from TRBV5-1 and TRBJ1-5; 8 nucleotides agree with TRBD1. V trimming: 4 bases; J trimming: 1 base; junction bases outside the gene matches: 19. Germline V gene sequence: CDR1 SGHRS, CDR2 YFSETQ. This CDR3 has 20 amino acids.

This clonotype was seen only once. The CDR3 coding sequence is TGTGCCAGCCAAACGTGGGCGAACACCGGGGAGCTGTTTTTT. This sequence encodes CASQTWANTGELFF. The chain is built from TRBV6-5 and TRBJ2-2, with D unresolved. The length of the CDR3 is 14 residues. Germline-derived CDR1 and CDR2 are MNHEY and SVGAGI. Trimming cost V 8 bases and J 0 bases, with 10 bases left between them.

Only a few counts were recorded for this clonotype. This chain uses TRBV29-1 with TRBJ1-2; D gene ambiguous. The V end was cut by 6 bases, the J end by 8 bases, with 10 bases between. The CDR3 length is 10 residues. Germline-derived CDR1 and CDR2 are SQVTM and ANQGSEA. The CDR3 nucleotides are TGCAGCGTCCGGGAGGGCGGCTACACCTTC. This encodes CSVREGGYTF. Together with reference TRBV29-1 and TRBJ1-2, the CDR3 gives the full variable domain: SAVISQKPSRDICQRGTSLTIQCQVDSQVTMMFWYRQQPGQSLTLIATANQGSEATYESGFVIDKFPISRPNLTFSTLTVSNMSPEDSSIYLCSVREGGYTFGSGTRLTVV.

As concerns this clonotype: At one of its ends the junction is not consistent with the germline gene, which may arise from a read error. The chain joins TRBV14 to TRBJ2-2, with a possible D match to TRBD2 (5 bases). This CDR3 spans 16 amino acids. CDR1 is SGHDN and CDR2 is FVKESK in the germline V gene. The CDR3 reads CASAPIGSSNTGELIF. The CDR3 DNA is TGTGCCAGCGCCCCGATTGGTAGCTCCAACACCGGGGAGCTGATTTTT.

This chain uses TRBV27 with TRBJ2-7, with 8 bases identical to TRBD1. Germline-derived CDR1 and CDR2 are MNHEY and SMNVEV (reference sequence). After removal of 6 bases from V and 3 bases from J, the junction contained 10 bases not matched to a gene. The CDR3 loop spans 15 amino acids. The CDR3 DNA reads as TGTGCCAGCAGCATTTACAGGGGGTGGTTCTACGAGCAGTACTTC. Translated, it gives CASSIYRGWFYEQYF.

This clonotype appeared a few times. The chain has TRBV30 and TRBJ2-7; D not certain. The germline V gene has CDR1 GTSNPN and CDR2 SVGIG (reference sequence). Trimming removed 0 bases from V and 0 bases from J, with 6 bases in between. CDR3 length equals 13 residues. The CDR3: CAWSVHSSYEQYF. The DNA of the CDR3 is TGTGCCTGGAGTGTACACAGCTCCTACGAGCAGTACTTC.

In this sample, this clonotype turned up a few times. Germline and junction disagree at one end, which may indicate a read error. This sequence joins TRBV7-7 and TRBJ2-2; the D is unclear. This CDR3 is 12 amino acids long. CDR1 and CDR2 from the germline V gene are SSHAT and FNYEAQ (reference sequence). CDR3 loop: CASSVGDGELFF. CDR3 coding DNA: TGTGCTAGCAGCGTCGGTGACGGGGAGCTGTTTTTT.

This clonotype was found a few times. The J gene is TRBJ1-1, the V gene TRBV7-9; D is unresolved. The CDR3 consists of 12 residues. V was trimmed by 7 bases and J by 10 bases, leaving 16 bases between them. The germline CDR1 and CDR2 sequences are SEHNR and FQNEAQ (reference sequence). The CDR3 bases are TGTGCCAGCACCCACCCGACCTCAACAGCTTTCTTT. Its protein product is CASTHPTSTAFF.

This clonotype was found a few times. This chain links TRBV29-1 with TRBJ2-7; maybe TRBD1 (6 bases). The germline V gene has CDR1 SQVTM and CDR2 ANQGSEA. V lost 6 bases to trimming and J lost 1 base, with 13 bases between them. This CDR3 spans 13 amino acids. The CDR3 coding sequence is TGCAGCGTATATACAGGGTCATCCTACGAGCAGTACTTC. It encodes CSVYTGSSYEQYF.

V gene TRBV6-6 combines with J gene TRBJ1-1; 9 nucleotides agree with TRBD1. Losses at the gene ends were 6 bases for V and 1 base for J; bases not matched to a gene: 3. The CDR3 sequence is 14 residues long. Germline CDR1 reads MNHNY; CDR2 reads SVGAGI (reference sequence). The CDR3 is CASRRQGGNTEAFF. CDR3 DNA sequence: TGTGCCAGCAGGAGACAGGGGGGGAACACTGAAGCTTTCTTT.

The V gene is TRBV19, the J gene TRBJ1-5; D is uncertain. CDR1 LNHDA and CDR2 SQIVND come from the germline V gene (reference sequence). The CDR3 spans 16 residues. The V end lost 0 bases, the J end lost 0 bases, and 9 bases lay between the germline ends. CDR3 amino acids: CASSIDEGNSNQPQHF. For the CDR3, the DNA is TGTGCCAGTAGTATAGATGAGGGTAATAGCAATCAGCCCCAGCATTTT.

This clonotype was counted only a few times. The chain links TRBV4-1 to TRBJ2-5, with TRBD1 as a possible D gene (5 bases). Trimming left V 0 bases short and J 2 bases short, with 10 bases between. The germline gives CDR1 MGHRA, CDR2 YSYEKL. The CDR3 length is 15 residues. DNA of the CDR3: TGCGCCAGCAGCCAAGAGGGCAGGGCTCAAGAGACCCAGTACTTC. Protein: CASSQEGRAQETQYF.